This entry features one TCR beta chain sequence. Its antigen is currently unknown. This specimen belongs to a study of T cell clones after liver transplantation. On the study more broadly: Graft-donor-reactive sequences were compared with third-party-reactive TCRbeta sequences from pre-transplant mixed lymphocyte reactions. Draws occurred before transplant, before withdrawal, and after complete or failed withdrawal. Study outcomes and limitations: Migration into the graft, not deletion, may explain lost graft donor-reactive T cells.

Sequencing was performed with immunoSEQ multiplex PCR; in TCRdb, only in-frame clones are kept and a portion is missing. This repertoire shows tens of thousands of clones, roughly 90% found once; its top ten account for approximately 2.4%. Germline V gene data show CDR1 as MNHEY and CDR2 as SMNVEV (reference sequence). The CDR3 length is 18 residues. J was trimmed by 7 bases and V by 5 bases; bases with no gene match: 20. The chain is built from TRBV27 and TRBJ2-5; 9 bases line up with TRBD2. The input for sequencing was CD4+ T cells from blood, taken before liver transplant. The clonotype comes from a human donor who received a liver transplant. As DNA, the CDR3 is TGTGCCAGCAGTCCCCTGACTAGCGGAGTGGCCCGGCACTCGACCCAGTACTTC. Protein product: CASSPLTSGVARHSTQYF.